The 25 T cell receptor beta chains in this list originate from one sample, sequenced in a study of molecular identifiers for immune sequencing clone quantification. MiXCR, run by TCRdb on the PCR reads, gives a single entry per CDR3 protein. The sample lists about 320,000 distinct CDR3 sequences, over 20% occurring once. Sequencing was done on a sample of naive CD8+ T cells from blood, with Jurkat cell RNA spiked in. As to subset: FACS-sorted CD8+CD4-CCR7+CD45RA+ naive T cells. The source is a human donor in good health. Some libraries in this study had Jurkat cell RNA spiked in.

About this clonotype: This may be a read error, as it is one base from a much larger clone. V gene TRBV5-6 combines with J gene TRBJ1-2, with 8 positions matching TRBD1. The CDR3 totals 14 residues. Germline lookup yields CDR1 SGHDT and CDR2 YYEEEE. This CDR3 is CVSSLFTGGYGYTF. The CDR3 DNA reads as TGTGTCAGCAGCTTGTTTACAGGGGGCTATGGCTACACCTTC.

The chain combines TRBV7-6 with TRBJ1-1; tentative D call: TRBD1 (5 bases). This CDR3 is built from 17 residues. Germline loops: CDR1 SGHVS, CDR2 FNYEAQ. Trimming took 4 bases from V and 3 from J, leaving 21 bases between them. The CDR3 protein is CASSSLPSGTGDTEAFF. In DNA form, the CDR3 reads TGTGCCAGCAGCTCCCTCCCTAGCGGGACCGGTGACACTGAAGCTTTCTTT.

The rearrangement uses TRBV6-2 or TRBV6-3 and TRBJ2-5; TRBD2 matches 9 bases. V lost 5 bases to trimming and J lost 7 bases; unmatched junction nucleotides: 11. CDR1 is MNHEY, CDR2 SVGEGT, per germline. This CDR3 has 15 amino acids. CDR3 in DNA: TGTGCCAGCAGTCCCTACAGCGGGAGGCCCTTGACCCAGTACTTC. Translating it yields CASSPYSGRPLTQYF.

The chain recombines TRBV4-3 with TRBJ2-5; TRBD1 agrees at 9 bases. The J segment lost 4 bases and the V segment lost 1 base, leaving 7 bases of the junction unmatched. This CDR3 region has 16 residues. Germline V gene sequence: CDR1 LGHNA, CDR2 YSLEER. CDR3 sequence reads: CASSQARTGAGETQYF. In nucleotides, the CDR3 is TGCGCCAGCAGCCAAGCTAGGACAGGGGCAGGAGAGACCCAGTACTTC.

This clonotype was detected only a few times. The DNA of the CDR3 is TGTGCCAGCAGCCAAGAGGCCTGGGCCTACGAGCAGTACTTC. This gives the protein CASSQEAWAYEQYF. V gene TRBV3-1 combines with J gene TRBJ2-7; D not certain. V dropped 0 bases and J dropped 2 bases, with 8 bases sitting between them. Germline loops: CDR1 LGHDT, CDR2 YNNKEL (reference sequence). This CDR3 is 14 amino acids long.

On this clonotype: It is likely a read error, because the conserved phenylalanine at the end of the CDR3 is missing. The DNA is left out, because the CDR3 cannot be placed on it with certainty; the CDR3 is given as TCRdb lists it. The rearrangement uses TRBV4-3 and TRBJ2-7; no check of the table's D call, TRBD1, against the DNA was made. A total of 14 residues make up the CDR3, ends included. The germline CDR1 and CDR2 sequences are LGHNA and YSLEER. CDR3 sequence reads: CARGGHRSLYERYL.

This clonotype was seen only once. A much larger clone lies one base from this, so it may be a read error. The V gene is TRBV19, the J gene TRBJ1-2; 9 bases fit TRBD1. Germline CDR1 reads LNHDA; CDR2 reads SQIVND (reference sequence). CDR3 size: 15 residues. V lost 8 bases, J lost 0 bases, and 7 bases stayed unmatched. CDR3 DNA sequence: TGTGCCAGTGTACAGGGGGCAGAAACTAACTATGGCTACACCTTC. The encoded protein is CASVQGAETNYGYTF.

This clonotype was detected a few times. This CDR3 reads CASSSGLERETQYF. In DNA form, the CDR3 reads TGTGCCAGCAGTTCCGGACTTGAGAGAGAGACCCAGTACTTC. The gene calls are TRBV27 and TRBJ2-5; a weak D match, TRBD2 (5 bases). The germline V gene encodes CDR1 MNHEY and CDR2 SMNVEV (reference sequence). Trimming removed 4 bases at V and 4 bases at J, with 13 bases between. There are 14 residues in the CDR3.

Of note for this clonotype: A much larger clone sits a single nucleotide away, making a read error possible. The chain is built from TRBV18 and TRBJ2-5; D is unclear. The CDR3 loop spans 14 amino acids. Looked up from germline, CDR1 is KGHSH and CDR2 is LQKENI. The CDR3 DNA sequence: TGTGCCAGCTCACCCTCGACAATCCAAGAGACCCGGTACTTC. As protein: CASSPSTIQETRYF.

This clonotype has at least ten counts. The CDR3 DNA follows: TGCGCCAGCAGGGCCCAGGGGACCGGGGAGCTGTTTTTT. Amino acids: CASRAQGTGELFF. The rearrangement joins TRBV4-1 to TRBJ2-2; the D gene is possibly TRBD1 (6 bases). Germline-derived CDR1 and CDR2 are MGHRA and YSYEKL. Between the trimmed V and J ends, which lost 6 bases and 5 bases, there was a span of 10 bases. This CDR3 has 13 residues.

The sample holds many counts of this clonotype. The V gene is TRBV4-3, the J gene TRBJ2-1; TRBD1 might be the D (6 bases). The germline CDR1 and CDR2 sequences are LGHNA and YSLEER. The V end lost 0 bases, the J end lost 12 bases, and 21 bases lay between the germline ends. This CDR3 is 16 amino acids long. In nucleotides, the CDR3 is TGCGCCAGCAGCCAAGATCCCGGACAGTACAATGTTGGGCAGTTCTTC. Translated, it gives CASSQDPGQYNVGQFF.

At least ten counts were recorded for this clonotype. The chain employs TRBV4-1 and TRBJ2-3; 7 bases fit TRBD1. J gave up 5 bases and V 6 bases, and 2 bases lay outside the gene matches. The CDR3 loop spans 12 amino acids. Per germline, CDR1 MGHRA and CDR2 YSYEKL. CDR3 coding DNA: TGCGCCAGCAGGGGGACAGAAGATACGCAGTATTTT. Encoded protein: CASRGTEDTQYF.

There are many counts of this clonotype. The chain has TRBV28 and TRBJ2-7; D assignment may be TRBD1 or TRBD2 (5 bases each). The CDR3 covers 14 residues. Trimming took off 6 bases at V and 4 bases at J, with 16 bases between the two ends. The germline V gene encodes CDR1 MDHEN and CDR2 SYDVKM. The CDR3, as DNA: TGTGCCAGCAGGACCGGGGACCCCGGGTACGAGCAGTACTTC. Protein sequence: CASRTGDPGYEQYF.

A note on this clonotype: A much larger clonotype is one base distant, so this may be a read error. The rearrangement uses TRBV6-6 and TRBJ1-1, with D unclear. There are 11 residues in the CDR3. Germline lookup yields CDR1 MNHNY and CDR2 SVGAGI (reference sequence). The CDR3 sequence: CAIHKGTGAFF. CDR3 bases: TGTGCCATCCACAAGGGCACTGGAGCTTTCTTT.

This chain connects TRBV27 to TRBJ2-7; D unclear. Germline values: CDR1 MNHEY, CDR2 SMNVEV (reference sequence). V was trimmed by 4 bases and J by 2 bases, leaving 9 bases between them. CDR3 length equals 13 residues. The CDR3: CASSSTEAYEQYF. CDR3 in DNA: TGTGCCAGCAGTTCGACGGAAGCCTACGAGCAGTACTTC.

This clonotype was counted between two and nine times. This chain links TRBV10-1 with TRBJ2-7; D may correspond to TRBD1 or TRBD2 (5 bases each). V was cut by 10 bases and J by 3 bases, with 13 bases left in between. Germline V gene lookup returns CDR1 WNHNN and CDR2 SYGVQD (reference sequence). The CDR3 covers 12 residues. This CDR3 reads CANAGTRYEQYF. The CDR3 bases are TGCGCCAACGCAGGGACCCGCTACGAGCAGTACTTC.

Turning to this clonotype: The conserved phenylalanine or tryptophan is not found at the CDR3 terminus, so this likely reflects a read error. The gene calls are TRBV11-2 and TRBJ2-1; perhaps TRBD2 as D (5 bases). The CDR3 is 16 residues long. Trimming removed 5 bases at V and 5 bases at J, with 19 bases between. Germline CDR1 reads SGHAT; CDR2 reads FQNNGV. CDR3 loop: CASSQNGVGEDNEQFL. The CDR3 region has the DNA TGTGCCAGCAGCCAAAACGGGGTTGGTGAAGACAATGAGCAGTTCCTC.

Comments on this clonotype: Just one base apart from a much larger clone, this may be a read error. V usage is TRBV28 and J usage is TRBJ1-1; D is unresolved. The germline V and J ends were trimmed by 5 bases and 7 bases, with 17 bases remaining between them. The CDR3 loop spans 14 amino acids. CDR1 is MDHEN, CDR2 SYDVKM, per germline. DNA of the CDR3: TGTGCCAGCAGTGTATACAATACGGTTCTTGAAGCTTTCTTT. Protein: CASSVYNTVLEAFF.

This clonotype was seen a few times. This sequence joins TRBV30 and TRBJ2-7; 12 nucleotides agree with TRBD1. Looked up from germline, CDR1 is GTSNPN and CDR2 is SVGIG (reference sequence). The CDR3 extends over 14 amino acids. The J segment lost 4 bases and the V segment lost 4 bases, leaving 5 bases of the junction unmatched. DNA of the CDR3: TGTGCCTGGAACCCGGGACAGGGGGCATACGAGCAGTACTTC. It translates to CAWNPGQGAYEQYF.

The CDR3 is CAISDNPNEKLFF. CDR3 nucleotides: TGTGCCATCAGTGATAACCCAAATGAAAAACTGTTTTTT. The chain is built from TRBV10-3 and TRBJ1-4; D gene ambiguous. Germline CDR1 is ENHRY and CDR2 is SYGVKD. The CDR3 consists of 13 residues. V lost 3 bases and J 5 bases, leaving 7 bases between the germline ends.

Notes on this clonotype: A junction boundary mismatches the germline segment, possibly from a read error. The chain has TRBV6-2 or TRBV6-3 and TRBJ2-7; D is uncertain. The germline gives CDR1 MNHEY, CDR2 SVGEGT. CDR3 length: 13 residues. CDR3 sequence (DNA): TGTGCCAGCAGTTACTTGCCCACCTACGAGCAGCACTTC. Protein product: CASSYLPTYEQHF.

This clonotype was recorded many times. This chain uses TRBV7-9 with TRBJ2-7; D is possibly TRBD2 (6 bases). Germline CDR1 SEHNR, CDR2 FQNEAQ (reference sequence). Trimming shortened V by 5 bases and J by 7 bases, and 15 bases separated the two germline ends. The CDR3 consists of 13 residues. The CDR3 protein is CASSESIAVEQYF. The CDR3 nucleotides read TGTGCCAGCAGCGAAAGTATAGCGGTTGAGCAGTACTTC.

With respect to this clonotype: This clone may be a read error of a much larger clone one base away. The chain couples TRBV10-3 to TRBJ1-1; no clear D gene. Germline lookup yields CDR1 ENHRY and CDR2 SYGVKD. V lost 0 bases to trimming and J lost 0 bases, with 5 bases between them. This CDR3 comprises 14 residues. For the CDR3, the DNA is TGTGCCATCAGTGAGTCTAAGATGAACACTGAAGCTTTCTTT. Translating it yields CAISESKMNTEAFF.

In this sample, this clonotype turned up many times. The chain carries TRBV5-8 and TRBJ2-1, with a possible D match to TRBD2 (5 bases). Germline lookup yields CDR1 SGHTS and CDR2 YDEGEE. This CDR3 spans 13 amino acids. Trimming left V 0 bases short and J 10 bases short, with 11 bases between. The CDR3 DNA reads TGTGCCAGCAGCTTGGCCTTGGACTCCGAGCAGTTCTTC. It is translated as CASSLALDSEQFF.

Regarding this clonotype: A much larger clone is a single base away; this may be a read error. The chain joins TRBV7-9 to TRBJ2-2; 8 bases are a match to TRBD2. Germline assignment: CDR1 SEHNR and CDR2 FQNEAQ (reference sequence). The CDR3 sequence is 18 residues long. CDR3 in DNA: TGTGCCAGCAGCTTAGGGCCAGCGGGAGCTTCTGGCGGCGGGGGGCTGTTTTTT. Its protein product is CASSLGPAGASGGGGLFF.